The present TCR beta chain was sequenced within a study of cytomegalovirus exposure and HLA in healthy donors. The study's findings and limits: Relative to equally common others, HLA-associated TCR beta chains showed greater clonal expansion in a later analysis. As a later analysis revealed, the rate of TCR association differed by HLA locus, with DRB1 most and HLA-C fewest. A previous analysis found most TCR beta V segments productive roughly 87% or roughly 30% of the time.

Primers for the PCR totalled 60 Vbeta and 13 Jbeta. Clones were read by immunoSEQ multiplex PCR, and TCRdb kept only the in-frame ones, dropping some. This sample has about 110,000 clones, with over 65% found just once. To note about this clone: The target antigen is unknown.

The CDR3 sequence is 16 residues long. CDR1 is SGHVS and CDR2 is FNYEAQ in the germline V gene. The ends lost 5 bases at V and 8 bases at J; junction bases unmatched: 10. The TCR was taken from a man aged 35-49 years in good health and CMV-seropositive. The sequencing sample was made of PBMCs. The chain carries TRBV7-6 and TRBJ1-4, with 11 bases lining up with TRBD1. The CDR3 nucleotides are TGTGCCAGCAGCCCCCTGAGGACAGGGGGCCAAGAAAAACTGTTTTTT. This codes for CASSPLRTGGQEKLFF. Full variable domain (outside the CDR3, taken from reference TRBV7-6 and TRBJ1-4): GAGVSQSPRYKVTKRGQDVALRCDPISGHVSLYWYRQALGQGPEFLTYFNYEAQQDKSGLPNDRFSAERPEGSISTLTIQRTEQRDSAMYRCASSPLRTGGQEKLFFGSGTQLSVL.